The 25 T cell receptor beta chains in this list originate from one sample, sequenced in a study of OX40 agonist ivuxolimab in advanced cancers. Method: immunoSEQ multiplex PCR; TCRdb's copy keeps in-frame clones and lacks some. This sample has about 87,000 clones, with over 80% found just once. The sample here was CD4+ or CD8+ T cells sorted from blood, taken in a trial of the OX40 agonist ivuxolimab. Source of these receptors: an adult with an advanced solid tumor such as melanoma, head and neck, liver or kidney cancer.

The chain carries TRBV7-2 and TRBJ1-2; D perhaps matches TRBD1 (6 bases). CDR3 length equals 16 residues. The V and J ends lost 0 bases and 5 bases respectively, with 16 bases between them. The germline V gene encodes CDR1 SGHTA and CDR2 FQGNSA. The CDR3 sequence is CASSLAAQGLGYGYTF. The CDR3 DNA reads TGTGCCAGCAGCTTAGCGGCCCAGGGGTTAGGTTATGGCTACACCTTC.

The V gene is TRBV7-2, the J gene TRBJ2-1; the match to TRBD2 covers 8 bases. Per the germline V gene, CDR1 is SGHTA and CDR2 is FQGNSA. V dropped 5 bases and J dropped 2; count of bases not matched to a gene: 8. This CDR3 is 16 amino acids long. CDR3 sequence reads: CASSQLQAGAYNEQFF. DNA of the CDR3: TGTGCCAGCAGCCAATTGCAAGCGGGGGCCTACAATGAGCAGTTCTTC.

The V and J genes are TRBV18 and TRBJ2-3; a weak D match, TRBD2 (6 bases). Germline V lookup: CDR1 KGHSH, CDR2 LQKENI. This CDR3 is 17 amino acids long. With 6 bases removed from V and 0 bases from J, the gap between germline ends came to 19 bases. CDR3 in amino acids: CASSEGVGTASTDTQYF. CDR3 bases: TGTGCCAGCTCGGAGGGCGTCGGGACGGCTAGCACAGATACGCAGTATTTT. Full variable domain (outside the CDR3, taken from reference TRBV18 and TRBJ2-3): NAGVMQNPRHLVRRRGQEARLRCSPMKGHSHVYWYRQLPEEGLKFMVYLQKENIIDESGMPKERFSAEFPKEGPSILRIQQVVRGDSAAYFCASSEGVGTASTDTQYFGPGTRLTVL.

The rearrangement joins TRBV2 to TRBJ2-1, with 7 bases aligning to TRBD2. Germline V gives CDR1 SNHLY, CDR2 FYNNEI. V gave up 3 bases and J gave up 5 bases; unmatched junction bases: 13. CDR3 size: 17 residues. CDR3 nucleotide sequence: TGTGCCAGCAGTGAGTACGGGCTGAAGCGGGGACACAATGAGCAGTTCTTC. This sequence encodes CASSEYGLKRGHNEQFF.

The rearrangement joins TRBV6-4 to TRBJ2-1; D is possibly TRBD1 (5 bases). Trimming removed 4 bases from V and 4 bases from J, with 8 bases in between. The germline V gene has CDR1 MRHNA and CDR2 SNTAGT. This CDR3 spans 13 amino acids. The CDR3 spells CASSVDSYNEQFF. DNA for the CDR3: TGTGCCAGCAGTGTTGACAGTTACAATGAGCAGTTCTTC.

V and J are TRBV6-4 and TRBJ2-1; possible D gene TRBD2, 5 bases. The CDR3 extends over 13 amino acids. Trimming left V 1 base short and J 5 bases short, with 6 bases between. CDR1 is MRHNA, CDR2 SNTAGT, per germline. The DNA for the CDR3 is TGTGCCAGCAGTGACTGGGAGAACAATGAGCAGTTCTTC. Residues: CASSDWENNEQFF.

This chain links TRBV19 with TRBJ1-1, with a tentative D call TRBD1 (5 bases). This CDR3 is 13 amino acids long. CDR1 is LNHDA and CDR2 is SQIVND in the germline V gene (reference sequence). V was shortened by 5 bases and J by 2 bases, with 9 bases between the two germline ends. The CDR3 loop is CASSVGQNTEAFF. The CDR3 bases are TGTGCCAGTAGTGTTGGACAAAACACTGAAGCTTTCTTT.

The gene calls are TRBV18 and TRBJ2-7; 9 nucleotides line up with TRBD2. The CDR3 has 15 amino acids. Germline V gene sequence: CDR1 KGHSH, CDR2 LQKENI. V was pared by 1 base and J by 1 base, with 2 bases of the junction left unmatched. The CDR3 DNA reads TGTGCCAGCTCACCACAAGCGGGGGGATCCTACGAGCAGTACTTC. Translated, it gives CASSPQAGGSYEQYF.

The genes are TRBV10-2 and TRBJ1-2; D might be TRBD1 (6 bases). Germline V gene lookup returns CDR1 WSHSY and CDR2 SAAADI. The V end lost 4 bases, the J end lost 4 bases, and 13 bases lay between the germline ends. The CDR3 runs to 14 residues. CDR3: CASSGGGLGYGYTF. The CDR3 nucleotides read TGCGCCAGCAGTGGGGGGGGGCTCGGCTATGGCTACACCTTC.

The CDR3 coding sequence is TGCAGCGTCCATCCGACAGGGGGCGTGGGCTACACCTTC. This sequence encodes CSVHPTGGVGYTF. This rearrangement joins TRBV29-1 to TRBJ1-2; 10 bases are a match to TRBD1. The CDR3 contains 13 residues. The J segment lost 8 bases and the V segment lost 6 bases, leaving 9 bases of the junction unmatched. The V gene's germline CDR1 is SQVTM and CDR2 ANQGSEA.

This chain joins TRBV4-3 and TRBJ2-3, with 9 bases that match TRBD1. The CDR3 length is 18 residues. V lost 0 bases, J lost 7 bases, and 14 bases stayed unmatched. CDR1 and CDR2 from the germline V gene are LGHNA and YSLEER. The CDR3 protein is CASSQDSNRDRAGNTQYF. The CDR3, as DNA: TGCGCCAGCAGCCAAGATTCCAACCGGGACAGGGCAGGAAATACGCAGTATTTT.

V usage is TRBV19 and J usage is TRBJ2-1; the match to TRBD2 covers 8 bases. J gave up 7 bases and V 3 bases, and 2 bases lay outside the gene matches. Germline-derived CDR1 and CDR2 are LNHDA and SQIVND (reference sequence). The CDR3 consists of 13 residues. CDR3 in DNA: TGTGCCAGTAGTATTACGGGGGGGAATGAGCAGTTCTTC. It translates to CASSITGGNEQFF.

This rearrangement joins TRBV7-2 to TRBJ2-3; 8 bases align to TRBD1. The CDR3 sequence is 16 residues long. With 4 bases clipped from V and 4 bases from J, the junction kept 10 bases outside the gene matches. Per germline, CDR1 SGHTA and CDR2 FQGNSA. This CDR3 is CASSSNSGQVSDTQYF. The CDR3 DNA is TGTGCCAGCAGCTCCAACTCGGGACAGGTCTCAGATACGCAGTATTTT.

V and J are TRBV19 and TRBJ2-2; D is undetermined. The CDR3 has 11 residues. The germline V and J ends were trimmed by 5 bases and 3 bases, with 1 base remaining between them. Germline V gene data show CDR1 as LNHDA and CDR2 as SQIVND (reference sequence). CDR3: CASSHTGELFF. In DNA form, the CDR3 reads TGTGCCAGTAGTCACACCGGGGAGCTGTTTTTT.

The chain carries TRBV7-3 and TRBJ2-7; maybe TRBD1 (6 bases). Looked up from germline, CDR1 is SGHTA and CDR2 is FQGTGA. Trimming removed 4 bases at V and 4 bases at J, with 14 bases between. The CDR3 is made up of 14 amino acids. The CDR3 is CASSSQGGEYEQYF. CDR3 coding DNA: TGTGCCAGCAGCTCACAGGGCGGCGAGTACGAGCAGTACTTC.

The rearrangement joins TRBV7-9 to TRBJ2-7; TRBD2 matches 7 bases. The CDR3 spans 15 residues. Germline V gives CDR1 SEHNR, CDR2 FQNEAQ (reference sequence). V dropped 2 bases and J dropped 7; count of bases not matched to a gene: 11. The DNA of the CDR3 is TGTGCCAGCAGCTTAAGCGGCGGGACTATGCGGGAGCAGTACTTC. Its protein product is CASSLSGGTMREQYF.

Notes on this clone: This specimen includes other DNA sequences encoding the same CDR3. J is TRBJ1-5 and V is TRBV2; no clear D. CDR3 length equals 13 residues. Germline V CDR1 and CDR2: SNHLY, FYNNEI. V was clipped by 3 bases and J by 4 bases, with 7 bases between them. This chain's CDR3 is CASSEAINQPQHF. CDR3 nucleotide sequence: TGTGCCAGCAGTGAGGCAATAAATCAGCCCCAGCATTTT.

J is TRBJ1-2 and V is TRBV30; no clear D. This CDR3 has 11 residues. CDR1 is GTSNPN and CDR2 is SVGIG in the germline V gene (reference sequence). CDR3 loop: CTRSVQAVRTF. CDR3 nucleotide sequence: TGTACCCGGAGTGTGCAGGCCGTCCGCACCTTC.

V and J are TRBV27 and TRBJ2-3, with D perhaps matching TRBD2 (5 bases). The CDR3 has 15 amino acids. V dropped 2 bases and J dropped 0 bases, with 9 bases sitting between them. Germline values: CDR1 MNHEY, CDR2 SMNVEV (reference sequence). This chain's CDR3 is CASSLEGTSTDTQYF. In DNA, the CDR3 is TGTGCCAGCAGTTTAGAGGGCACTAGCACAGATACGCAGTATTTT.

The chain links TRBV27 to TRBJ2-1; unclear D gene. The germline V and J ends were trimmed by 1 base and 6 bases, with 16 bases remaining between them. This CDR3 has 16 residues. The germline V gene encodes CDR1 MNHEY and CDR2 SMNVEV (reference sequence). The CDR3 loop reads CASSLYPDPPSNEQFF. The DNA of the CDR3 is TGTGCCAGCAGTTTATATCCGGATCCCCCTTCCAATGAGCAGTTCTTC.

The rearrangement links TRBV4-1 to TRBJ2-2; perhaps TRBD1 as D (5 bases). The CDR3 is 16 amino acids. Trimming pared 6 bases from V and 3 bases from J, leaving 17 bases between. Germline V lookup: CDR1 MGHRA, CDR2 YSYEKL. Here the CDR3 reads CASRPGQLIDTGELFF. In DNA form, the CDR3 reads TGCGCCAGCAGACCCGGACAACTTATTGACACCGGGGAGCTGTTTTTT.

This clone appeared once. V gene TRBV19 combines with J gene TRBJ1-5, with 7 bases lining up with TRBD1. In germline, CDR1 is LNHDA, CDR2 SQIVND (reference sequence). The CDR3 is 16 residues long. V trimming: 5 bases; J trimming: 4 bases; junction bases outside the gene matches: 11. The CDR3 DNA reads TGTGCCAGTAGTCCAGGGACAGAATTAGCAAATCAGCCCCAGCATTTT. It encodes CASSPGTELANQPQHF.

This chain uses TRBV30 with TRBJ2-3, with D tentatively TRBD1 or TRBD2 (6 bases each). Trimming pared 5 bases from V and 5 bases from J, leaving 14 bases between. CDR3 length equals 13 residues. Germline loops: CDR1 GTSNPN, CDR2 SVGIG (reference sequence). In DNA form, the CDR3 reads TGTGCCTGGGCCAAGGGGGGCCGAGATACGCAGTATTTT. The encoded protein is CAWAKGGRDTQYF.

V usage is TRBV7-2 and J usage is TRBJ1-6; D remains ambiguous. The CDR3 length is 13 residues. V was cut by 5 bases and J by 7 bases, with 9 bases left in between. Germline CDR1 and CDR2: SGHTA and FQGNSA. The CDR3 region has the DNA TGTGCCAGCAGCCAGCCCCTAAATTCACCCCTCCACTTT. Its protein product is CASSQPLNSPLHF.

This clone was seen once. This sequence joins TRBV6-4 and TRBJ2-1, with D possibly matching TRBD1 (6 bases). The CDR3 has 15 amino acids. In germline, CDR1 is MRHNA, CDR2 SNTAGT. The V and J ends lost 10 bases and 1 base respectively, with 17 bases between them. The CDR3 sequence: CATSQGFSSYNEQFF. The CDR3 region has the DNA TGTGCCACCTCACAGGGTTTTAGTTCCTACAATGAGCAGTTCTTC.